These 26 T cell receptor beta chains came from one sample sequenced in a study of shared clonotypes between healthy human individuals. The assay was immunoSEQ multiplex PCR, and TCRdb's table has in-frame clones only and misses some. The sample shows fewer than 1 million clones, approximately 96% of them seen only once. Terminally differentiated effector memory CD45RA+ cells were excluded from the naive CD8 cells, which were CD45RO-negative and positively selected for CCR7. Sequenced material: naive CD8+ T cells sorted from blood. The receptors were sampled from a man younger than 45 in good health.

In the case of this clone: This sample includes further DNA sequences coding for the same CDR3. This chain joins TRBV4-1 and TRBJ2-7; 9 nucleotides align to TRBD1. CDR3 length: 14 amino acids. The germline V gene encodes CDR1 MGHRA and CDR2 YSYEKL. Germline trimming cut 4 bases from V and 3 bases from J; bases unmatched to any gene: 4. The CDR3 DNA follows: TGCGCCAGCAGCCCCAGGACAGGGGTCTACGAGCAGTACTTC. Protein sequence: CASSPRTGVYEQYF.

The chain recombines TRBV4-1 with TRBJ2-7; 8 bases are a match to TRBD2. Germline-derived CDR1 and CDR2 are MGHRA and YSYEKL. The ends lost 11 bases at V and 5 bases at J; junction bases unmatched: 11. This CDR3 has 13 amino acids. CDR3 region: CAGRGLGPNEQYF. The CDR3 nucleotides read TGCGCCGGCCGGGGACTAGGGCCTAACGAGCAGTACTTC.

The chain joins TRBV5-1 to TRBJ1-5; 8 bases line up with TRBD1. CDR3 length: 16 amino acids. Unmatched junction bases numbered 6, after V lost 4 bases and J lost 0 bases. Germline lookup yields CDR1 SGHRS and CDR2 YFSETQ. The CDR3, as DNA: TGCGCCAGCAGCCTAACCGGGACAGGTAGCAATCAGCCCCAGCATTTT. It encodes CASSLTGTGSNQPQHF.

The genes are TRBV29-1 and TRBJ2-2; TRBD1 is a possible D gene (7 bases). V lost 7 bases and J 6 bases, leaving 9 bases between the germline ends. The CDR3 sequence is 11 residues long. Germline assignment: CDR1 SQVTM and CDR2 ANQGSEA. The CDR3 coding sequence is TGCAGCGCAGGGGGGTCCGGGGAGCTGTTTTTT. Protein product: CSAGGSGELFF.

The chain employs TRBV5-4 and TRBJ2-2; D not certain. CDR1 is SGHNT and CDR2 is YYREEE in the germline V gene (reference sequence). The ends were cut back, 2 bases at V and 6 bases at J, with 5 bases in the middle. The CDR3 runs 12 residues. The CDR3 loop is CASSFSPGELFF. The CDR3 DNA sequence: TGTGCCAGCAGCTTTTCACCCGGGGAGCTGTTTTTT.

V is TRBV29-1 and J is TRBJ2-7; 9 bases are shared with TRBD2. The CDR3 has 13 amino acids. Germline V gene sequence: CDR1 SQVTM, CDR2 ANQGSEA. With 7 bases clipped from V and 2 bases from J, the junction kept 6 bases outside the gene matches. CDR3 DNA: TGCAGCGGGAGACTAGCGGATACCTACGAGCAGTACTTC. This gives the protein CSGRLADTYEQYF.

The genes are TRBV2 and TRBJ2-5; D is unresolved. Germline V gene data show CDR1 as SNHLY and CDR2 as FYNNEI. Deletions cut 1 base from V and 3 bases from J, with 3 bases between. The CDR3 spans 12 residues. CDR3 residues: CASSEGEETQYF. For the CDR3, the DNA is TGTGCCAGCAGTGAAGGGGAAGAGACCCAGTACTTC. Drawing the rest from reference TRBV2 and TRBJ2-5, the complete variable domain is EPEVTQTPSHQVTQMGQEVILRCVPISNHLYFYWYRQILGQKVEFLVSFYNNEISEKSEIFDDQFSVERPDGSNFTLKIRSTKLEDSAMYFCASSEGEETQYFGPGTRLLVL.

The CDR3 protein is CASSDFTGAHGYTF. In DNA form, the CDR3 reads TGTGCCAGCAGCGACTTTACAGGGGCTCACGGCTACACCTTC. This chain joins TRBV5-5 and TRBJ1-2, with 7 positions matching TRBD1. V lost 4 bases, J lost 8 bases, and 11 bases stayed unmatched. The CDR3 contains 14 residues. CDR1 is SGHKS, CDR2 YYEKEE, per germline (reference sequence).

This chain uses TRBV27 with TRBJ2-7, with 12 bases lining up with TRBD2. The CDR3 runs 16 residues. V dropped 7 bases and J dropped 6; count of bases not matched to a gene: 13. CDR1 and CDR2 (germline): MNHEY, SMNVEV (reference sequence). This CDR3 is CASKDGLAGLWAEQYF. The CDR3 nucleotides read TGTGCCAGCAAGGACGGACTAGCGGGACTGTGGGCCGAGCAGTACTTC.

Concerning this clone: This same CDR3 is encoded by further DNA sequences in the sample. J is TRBJ2-3 and V is TRBV9; 7 bases match TRBD1. J lost 0 bases, V lost 3 bases, and 1 base had no gene match. This CDR3 contains 14 residues. The germline V gene encodes CDR1 SGDLS and CDR2 YYNGEE. CDR3 in amino acids: CASSGGQSTDTQYF. CDR3 bases: TGTGCCAGCAGCGGGGGACAGAGCACAGATACGCAGTATTTT.

V usage is TRBV14 and J usage is TRBJ2-1; possibly TRBD2 for D (7 bases). This CDR3 spans 16 amino acids. Trimming cost V 4 bases and J 9 bases, with 22 bases left between them. Germline assignment: CDR1 SGHDN and CDR2 FVKESK. The CDR3 region has the DNA TGTGCCAGCAGCCTCCGGGTGGGGGGGCGAATGGGTGAGCAGTTCTTC. It encodes CASSLRVGGRMGEQFF.

V is TRBV27 and J is TRBJ1-2; D remains unclear. Trimming pared 8 bases from V and 6 bases from J, leaving 10 bases between. Germline V gives CDR1 MNHEY, CDR2 SMNVEV (reference sequence). The CDR3 length is 11 residues. CDR3 amino acids: CASLGIDGYTF. In DNA form, the CDR3 reads TGTGCCAGCCTGGGGATCGATGGCTACACCTTC.

CDR3 amino acids: CASSPKSGRTDTQYF. In DNA form, the CDR3 reads TGTGCCAGCAGCCCCAAGAGCGGGAGAACAGATACGCAGTATTTT. V and J are TRBV9 and TRBJ2-3, with 8 bases matching TRBD2. The CDR3 spans 15 residues. V was pared by 4 bases and J by 3 bases, with 7 bases of the junction left unmatched. Germline values: CDR1 SGDLS, CDR2 YYNGEE.

The chain links TRBV7-9 to TRBJ2-7, with D maybe TRBD1 (5 bases). The germline CDR1 and CDR2 sequences are SEHNR and FQNEAQ (reference sequence). The CDR3 totals 15 residues. V lost 5 bases to trimming and J lost 1 base, with 15 bases between them. The CDR3 sequence is CASSNQQVPSYEQYF. DNA for the CDR3: TGTGCCAGCAGCAACCAACAGGTTCCTTCCTACGAGCAGTACTTC.

The chain is built from TRBV5-4 and TRBJ2-7; possibly TRBD1 or TRBD2 for D (5 bases each). V was shortened by 0 bases and J by 5 bases, with 15 bases between the two germline ends. Germline V CDR1 and CDR2: SGHNT, YYREEE (reference sequence). The CDR3 extends over 15 amino acids. The CDR3 region is CASSLGGPLSHEQYF. The CDR3 nucleotides are TGTGCCAGCAGCTTGGGGGGACCCTTATCCCACGAGCAGTACTTC.

The V and J genes are TRBV5-8 and TRBJ2-7, with D maybe TRBD1 (6 bases). Per germline, CDR1 SGHTS and CDR2 YDEGEE. Trimming took off 4 bases at V and 2 bases at J, with 13 bases between the two ends. There are 14 residues in the CDR3. The CDR3: CASSLRDNTYEQYF. For the CDR3, the DNA is TGTGCCAGCAGCCTAAGGGACAACACCTACGAGCAGTACTTC.

Turning to this clone: This sample includes further DNA sequences coding for the same CDR3. V usage is TRBV27 and J usage is TRBJ2-7, with TRBD2 matching 8 bases. The CDR3 is made up of 13 amino acids. V lost 4 bases to trimming and J lost 2 bases; unmatched junction nucleotides: 1. Germline V gives CDR1 MNHEY, CDR2 SMNVEV (reference sequence). CDR3: CASSWGLAYEQYF. CDR3 DNA: TGTGCCAGCAGTTGGGGACTAGCCTACGAGCAGTACTTC.

The chain joins TRBV7-9 to TRBJ1-2; D may be TRBD1 (6 bases). V was shortened by 3 bases and J by 6 bases, with 23 bases between the two germline ends. The length of the CDR3 is 17 residues. Germline V gene data show CDR1 as SEHNR and CDR2 as FQNEAQ (reference sequence). CDR3 amino acids: CASSLNQDRFAMHGYTF. CDR3 nucleotide sequence: TGTGCCAGCAGCTTGAACCAAGACAGGTTCGCTATGCATGGCTACACCTTC.

This sequence joins TRBV7-9 and TRBJ2-1, with D perhaps TRBD2 (5 bases). Trimming removed 4 bases at V and 8 bases at J, with 18 bases between. The CDR3 loop spans 15 amino acids. Germline CDR1 and CDR2: SEHNR and FQNEAQ (reference sequence). Written as DNA, the CDR3 is TGTGCCAGCAGCTCCTCGCCCGGGGTACTTTATGAGCAGTTCTTC. Its protein product is CASSSSPGVLYEQFF.

The sample holds a few counts of this clone. The gene calls are TRBV4-1 and TRBJ1-4, with 10 bases lining up with TRBD1. The junction had 7 bases not matched to a gene; V was cut back by 1 base and J by 11 bases. The V gene's germline CDR1 is MGHRA and CDR2 YSYEKL. CDR3 length equals 15 residues. In nucleotides, the CDR3 is TGCGCCAGCAGCCAAGGGGACAGGGGACAGCGGAAACTGTTTTTT. It is translated as CASSQGDRGQRKLFF.

The chain employs TRBV10-1 and TRBJ2-7; a weak D match, TRBD2 (5 bases). The V gene lost 3 bases and the J gene lost 0 bases, with 12 bases spanning the gap. CDR1 and CDR2 from the germline V gene are WNHNN and SYGVQD (reference sequence). The CDR3 is made up of 15 amino acids. As DNA, the CDR3 is TGCGCCAGCAGTGAAGGTATCGGAGGCTCCTACGAGCAGTACTTC. This encodes CASSEGIGGSYEQYF.

This chain uses TRBV28 with TRBJ2-3; no reliable D call. In germline, CDR1 is MDHEN, CDR2 SYDVKM. The CDR3 runs to 13 residues. V was pared by 4 bases and J by 6 bases, with 11 bases between. The CDR3 spells CASSSRVSDTQYF. The CDR3 region has the DNA TGTGCCAGCAGTTCCAGAGTTTCCGATACGCAGTATTTT.

CDR3: CASSLVNEGNEQFF. CDR3 in DNA: TGTGCCAGCAGTTTAGTGAACGAGGGAAATGAGCAGTTCTTC. The rearrangement uses TRBV27 and TRBJ2-1; a possible D gene is TRBD2 (5 bases). Trimming took off 2 bases at V and 7 bases at J, with 12 bases between the two ends. The CDR3 runs 14 residues. In germline, CDR1 is MNHEY, CDR2 SMNVEV (reference sequence).

The V and J genes are TRBV27 and TRBJ2-7; 9 nucleotides align to TRBD1. Germline V gene data show CDR1 as MNHEY and CDR2 as SMNVEV (reference sequence). The junction had 10 bases not matched to a gene; V was cut back by 4 bases and J by 6 bases. The CDR3 runs to 15 residues. The CDR3: CASSSPSRTGVEQYF. The CDR3 region has the DNA TGTGCCAGCAGTTCACCCTCTCGGACAGGGGTCGAGCAGTACTTC.

V usage is TRBV7-6 and J usage is TRBJ2-2; D is undetermined. This CDR3 is built from 12 residues. Germline V gene data show CDR1 as SGHVS and CDR2 as FNYEAQ. The V end lost 3 bases, the J end lost 7 bases, and 6 bases lay between the germline ends. In DNA form, the CDR3 reads TGTGCCAGCAGCTTTTCCGACGGGGAGCTGTTTTTT. This sequence encodes CASSFSDGELFF.

V gene TRBV10-3 combines with J gene TRBJ2-3; 8 nucleotides line up with TRBD2. CDR1 is ENHRY and CDR2 is SYGVKD in the germline V gene. This CDR3 is built from 14 residues. With V trimmed by 7 bases and J by 1 base, 4 bases remained unmatched. CDR3 nucleotide sequence: TGTGCCATCACGGGGCGGGAGGGCACAGATACGCAGTATTTT. Protein sequence: CAITGREGTDTQYF.